These 15 T cell receptor beta chains were all obtained from the same sample, sequenced in a study of cytomegalovirus exposure and HLA in healthy donors. Primers for the PCR totalled 60 Vbeta and 13 Jbeta. Using immunoSEQ multiplex PCR, the repertoire was profiled, and TCRdb retains in-frame clones only, with some absent. The sample has about 120,000 clones, about three quarters seen once; the top ten hold 0.85% to 1.3%. The specimen was PBMCs. All receptors come from a human donor in good health.

V and J are TRBV18 and TRBJ2-7; 7 nucleotides agree with TRBD1. V shed 3 bases, J shed 3 bases, and the junction held 8 bases outside the gene matches. This CDR3 spans 15 amino acids. Germline V gene sequence: CDR1 KGHSH, CDR2 LQKENI. This CDR3 is CASSPTLSGGYEQYF. Here the CDR3 DNA reads TGTGCCAGCTCACCGACTCTCTCAGGGGGCTACGAGCAGTACTTC.

The chain links TRBV15 to TRBJ1-5; 8 bases map to TRBD1. The germline CDR1 and CDR2 sequences are LNHNV and YYDKDF (reference sequence). There are 16 residues in the CDR3. The J segment lost 3 bases and the V segment lost 1 base, leaving 5 bases of the junction unmatched. The CDR3 loop reads CATSRGRDRLNQPQHF. DNA of the CDR3: TGTGCCACCAGCAGAGGCCGGGACAGGCTCAATCAGCCCCAGCATTTT.

This chain joins TRBV4-1 and TRBJ2-5, with 8 bases lining up with TRBD1. The CDR3 runs 14 residues. Germline V gives CDR1 MGHRA, CDR2 YSYEKL. Trimming at V came to 5 bases and at J to 5 bases, leaving 7 bases not matched to a gene. The CDR3 DNA is TGCGCCAGCAGCTGGACAGGGAAATCGGAGACCCAGTACTTC. Residues: CASSWTGKSETQYF.

V gene TRBV7-2 combines with J gene TRBJ2-5; D perhaps matches TRBD1 (6 bases). The germline V and J ends were trimmed by 2 bases and 14 bases, with 21 bases remaining between them. CDR3 size: 14 residues. Germline loops: CDR1 SGHTA, CDR2 FQGNSA. For the CDR3, the DNA is TGTGCCAGCAGCTTATTTGTTTTTCGTGGGGGCCCTTACTTC. Amino acids: CASSLFVFRGGPYF.

The chain combines TRBV19 with TRBJ2-3; 10 nucleotides match TRBD2. Trimming took 6 bases from V and 2 from J; bases not matched to a gene: 5. This CDR3 region has 15 residues. CDR1 and CDR2 from the germline V gene are LNHDA and SQIVND (reference sequence). The CDR3 DNA is TGTGCCAGTAGCGCACTAGCGGGGTTCACAGATACGCAGTATTTT. It encodes CASSALAGFTDTQYF.

The chain couples TRBV19 to TRBJ1-1; TRBD1 matches 9 bases. Looked up from germline, CDR1 is LNHDA and CDR2 is SQIVND (reference sequence). The V and J ends lost 7 bases and 3 bases, in that order; junction bases with no gene match: 3. The length of the CDR3 is 13 residues. The CDR3 nucleotides are TGTGCCAGTACCCGGACAGGGGACACTGAAGCTTTCTTT. Its translation: CASTRTGDTEAFF.

This clone was observed a few times. Given a far larger clone just one base away, this is likely a sequencing read error. This CDR3 is also generated by other DNA sequences in the sample. The chain is built from TRBV4-1 and TRBJ2-3, with D tentatively TRBD2 (5 bases). CDR1 is MGHRA, CDR2 YSYEKL, per germline. Trimming took 3 bases from V and 4 from J, leaving 11 bases between them. The CDR3 sequence is 14 residues long. The CDR3 DNA sequence: TGCGCCAGCAGCCATAAACTAGAAGCAGATACGCAGTATTTT. This translates into CASSHKLEADTQYF.

The sample holds a few counts of this clone. V gene TRBV6-5 combines with J gene TRBJ1-1; D perhaps matches TRBD1 (5 bases). The CDR3 has 13 residues. CDR1 MNHEY and CDR2 SVGAGI come from the germline V gene. The V end lost 5 bases, the J end lost 3 bases, and 10 bases lay between the germline ends. CDR3 sequence: CASSSRVYTEAFF. The CDR3 DNA reads TGTGCCAGCAGTAGCAGGGTTTACACTGAAGCTTTCTTT.

The J gene is TRBJ2-2, the V gene TRBV14, with 7 bases identical to TRBD2. The germline V gene encodes CDR1 SGHDN and CDR2 FVKESK. V lost 5 bases, J lost 6 bases, and 3 bases stayed unmatched. The CDR3 runs to 13 residues. The CDR3 DNA is TGTGCCAGCAGCTACGGGGGGTCCGGGGAGCTGTTTTTT. Encoded protein: CASSYGGSGELFF.

V gene TRBV7-9 combines with J gene TRBJ2-2; D is undetermined. Germline-derived CDR1 and CDR2 are SEHNR and FQNEAQ (reference sequence). V lost 1 base, J lost 7 bases, and 10 bases lay in between. CDR3 length: 14 residues. The CDR3 coding sequence is TGTGCCAGCAGCTTAGTCGGTGATTTCGGGGAGCTGTTTTTT. Protein: CASSLVGDFGELFF.

J is TRBJ1-2 and V is TRBV5-1; 7 bases are a match to TRBD1. V trimming: 2 bases; J trimming: 10 bases; junction bases outside the gene matches: 11. The CDR3 is made up of 14 amino acids. The germline gives CDR1 SGHRS, CDR2 YFSETQ. The CDR3: CASSLDPGQSIYTF. The CDR3 nucleotides read TGCGCCAGCAGCTTAGATCCGGGACAGTCTATCTACACCTTC.

Of note for this clone: At one boundary the junction diverges from the germline segment, which might be a read error. V and J are TRBV7-9 and TRBJ2-1; D is unclear. In germline, CDR1 is SEHNR, CDR2 FQNEAQ (reference sequence). The CDR3 is 11 residues long. The CDR3 loop reads CSSSSYNEQFF. The CDR3 DNA sequence: TGTTCCAGCAGCTCCTATAATGAGCAGTTCTTC.

This clone has just a few counts. The V gene is TRBV6-6, the J gene TRBJ1-1; D perhaps matches TRBD1 (6 bases). The germline V gene encodes CDR1 MNHNY and CDR2 SVGAGI (reference sequence). This CDR3 has 12 amino acids. The V end lost 6 bases, the J end lost 5 bases, and 10 bases lay between the germline ends. The CDR3 bases are TGTGCCAGCAGACAAGGACAGACTGAAGCTTTCTTT. The encoded protein is CASRQGQTEAFF.

This chain connects TRBV2 to TRBJ2-3, with a tentative D call TRBD1 (5 bases). The CDR3 loop spans 14 amino acids. Germline-derived CDR1 and CDR2 are SNHLY and FYNNEI. V lost 8 bases and J lost 6, with 18 bases in between. In DNA, the CDR3 is TGTGCCAGCGGTCCGGGCGGTGGGGCGGATACGCAGTATTTT. Amino acid sequence: CASGPGGGADTQYF.

The rearrangement uses TRBV7-3 and TRBJ2-1; the D gene is possibly TRBD2 (6 bases). There are 11 residues in the CDR3. In germline, CDR1 is SGHTA, CDR2 FQGTGA. V was pared by 7 bases and J by 9 bases, with 10 bases between. CDR3 amino acids: CASMEGGEQFF. CDR3 DNA sequence: TGTGCCAGCATGGAGGGCGGTGAGCAGTTCTTC.